A selection of T cell receptor beta chains follows, all from one sample in a study of T cells after yellow fever vaccination. Each CDR3 protein is one row after TCRdb ran MiXCR on the 5' RACE reads. The sample has approximately 450,000 distinct CDR3 sequences; roughly 20% are singletons. The specimen was PBMCs, collected before the yellow fever booster vaccination. These receptors all stem from a young man who received the YFV17D yellow fever vaccine. Each CDR3 is given with its conserved first and last residue. A D gene is named only where the DNA matches it firmly. Clone size, where shown, is once, few, many, or a class for clones that have expanded.

>16|TRBD2|TRBJ2-3|few|TRBV7-3
TGTGCCAGCAGCCTAGGGGTTGTAGCGGGGACAGATACGCAGTATTTT
CASSLGVVAGTDTQYF
>16|-|TRBJ2-3|-|TRBV6-2/TRBV6-3
TGTGCCATCACCCCGGCGCAGGAACTACCGCCCGATACGCAGTATTTT
CAITPAQELPPDTQYF
>13|-|TRBJ1-1|-|TRBV29-1
TGCAGCGATTGCCCGGGTCGTGACACTGAAGCTTTCTTT
CSDCPGRDTEAFF
>16|TRBD2|TRBJ2-1|few|TRBV5-1
TGCGCCAGCAGCGGGTTAGCGGGATTCTCCTACAATGAGCAGTTCTTC
CASSGLAGFSYNEQFF
>12|-|TRBJ2-7|-|TRBV7-9
TGTGCCAGCAGCCACAGGGGGGGCGAGCAGTACTTC
CASSHRGGEQYF
>15|TRBD2|TRBJ2-1|-|TRBV11-3
TGTGCCAGCGGCCGGGGGGGCCTATCGACTAGTGAGCAGTTCTTC
CASGRGGLSTSEQFF
>13|-|TRBJ1-5|-|TRBV6-5
TGTGCCAGCAGCCACTGGGGCAATCAGCCCCAGCATTTT
CASSHWGNQPQHF
>16|-|TRBJ1-1|-|TRBV7-9
TGTGCCAGCAGCTTAAACAGGGCCCCGCCGAACACTGAAGCTTTCTTT
CASSLNRAPPNTEAFF
>14|-|TRBJ2-5|few|TRBV7-7
TGTGCCAGCAGCTTAGCGGTACAGGACAAGACCCAGTACTTC
CASSLAVQDKTQYF
>14|-|TRBJ2-3|-|TRBV20-1
TGCAGTGCTAGAAGGGGGGGCGTAACAGATACGCAGTATTTT
CSARRGGVTDTQYF